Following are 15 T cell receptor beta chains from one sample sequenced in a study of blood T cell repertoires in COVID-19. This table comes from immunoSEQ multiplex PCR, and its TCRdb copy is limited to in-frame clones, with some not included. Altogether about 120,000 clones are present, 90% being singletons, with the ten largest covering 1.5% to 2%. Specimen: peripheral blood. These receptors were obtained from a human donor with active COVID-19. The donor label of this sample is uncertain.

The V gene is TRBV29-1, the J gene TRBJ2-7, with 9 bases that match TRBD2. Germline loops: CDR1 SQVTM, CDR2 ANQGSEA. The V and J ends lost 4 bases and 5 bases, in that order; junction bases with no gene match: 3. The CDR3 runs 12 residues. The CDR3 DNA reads TGCAGCGTTGGCGGGGGGGCGAACGAGCAGTACTTC. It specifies CSVGGGANEQYF.

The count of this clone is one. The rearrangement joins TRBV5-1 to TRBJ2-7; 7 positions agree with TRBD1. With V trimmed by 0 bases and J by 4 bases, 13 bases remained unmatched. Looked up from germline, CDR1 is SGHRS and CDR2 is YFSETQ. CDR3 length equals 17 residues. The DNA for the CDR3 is TGCGCCAGCAGCTTGGCCCTAAAGACAGGGCAAGCGTACGAGCAGTACTTC. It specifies CASSLALKTGQAYEQYF.

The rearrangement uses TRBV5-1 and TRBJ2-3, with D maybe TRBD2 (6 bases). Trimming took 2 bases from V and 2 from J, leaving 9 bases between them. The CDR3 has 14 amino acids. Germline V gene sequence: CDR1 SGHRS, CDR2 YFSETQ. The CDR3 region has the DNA TGCGCCAGCAGCTTCCGGGACTTCACAGATACGCAGTATTTT. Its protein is CASSFRDFTDTQYF.

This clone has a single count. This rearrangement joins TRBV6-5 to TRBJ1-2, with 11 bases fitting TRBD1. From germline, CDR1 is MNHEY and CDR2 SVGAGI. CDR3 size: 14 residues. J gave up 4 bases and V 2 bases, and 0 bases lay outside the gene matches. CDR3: CASSYGTGGYGYTF. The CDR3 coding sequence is TGTGCCAGCAGTTACGGGACAGGGGGCTATGGCTACACCTTC.

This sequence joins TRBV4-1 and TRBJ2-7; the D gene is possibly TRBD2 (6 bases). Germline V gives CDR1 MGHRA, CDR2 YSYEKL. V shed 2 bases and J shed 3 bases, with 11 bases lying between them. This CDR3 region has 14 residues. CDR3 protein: CASSQPRGVYEQYF. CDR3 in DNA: TGCGCCAGCAGCCAACCCCGCGGGGTCTACGAGCAGTACTTC.

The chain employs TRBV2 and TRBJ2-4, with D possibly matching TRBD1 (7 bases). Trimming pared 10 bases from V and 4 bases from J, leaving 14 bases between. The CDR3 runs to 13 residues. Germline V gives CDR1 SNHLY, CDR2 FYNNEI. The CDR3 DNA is TGTGCCACCCGGCGGGACAGTAAAAACATTCAGTACTTC. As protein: CATRRDSKNIQYF. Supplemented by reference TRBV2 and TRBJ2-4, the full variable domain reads EPEVTQTPSHQVTQMGQEVILRCVPISNHLYFYWYRQILGQKVEFLVSFYNNEISEKSEIFDDQFSVERPDGSNFTLKIRSTKLEDSAMYFCATRRDSKNIQYFGAGTRLSVL.

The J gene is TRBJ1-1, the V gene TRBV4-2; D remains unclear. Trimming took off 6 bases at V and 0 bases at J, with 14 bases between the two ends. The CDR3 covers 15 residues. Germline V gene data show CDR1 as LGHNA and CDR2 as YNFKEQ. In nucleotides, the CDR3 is TGTGCCAGCAGGAAAGGTGGAGAACTGAACACTGAAGCTTTCTTT. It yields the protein CASRKGGELNTEAFF.

CDR3 residues: CASSVVSGAGTDTQYF. The DNA of the CDR3 is TGTGCCAGCAGCGTAGTGAGCGGGGCTGGCACAGATACGCAGTATTTT. The chain couples TRBV9 to TRBJ2-3; 7 bases are shared with TRBD2. The CDR3 has 16 residues. Germline CDR1 SGDLS, CDR2 YYNGEE. V was clipped by 0 bases and J by 1 base; unmatched bases: 5.

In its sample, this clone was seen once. CDR3 nucleotides: TGTGCCAGCAGTGGGATTTCAGGGAGGGATCAGCCCCAGCATTTT. Encoded protein: CASSGISGRDQPQHF. The chain links TRBV2 to TRBJ1-5, with D possibly matching TRBD1 (5 bases). Germline CDR1 SNHLY, CDR2 FYNNEI. The CDR3 runs 15 residues. V dropped 4 bases and J dropped 5 bases, with 15 bases sitting between them.

CDR3 loop: CASRRDSHNSPLHF. The CDR3 region has the DNA TGCGCCAGCCGCAGGGACAGCCACAATTCACCCCTCCACTTT. The chain carries TRBV5-1 and TRBJ1-6, with 7 bases lining up with TRBD1. Germline CDR1 reads SGHRS; CDR2 reads YFSETQ. The CDR3 contains 14 residues. Trimming cost V 7 bases and J 7 bases; bases outside gene matches: 8.

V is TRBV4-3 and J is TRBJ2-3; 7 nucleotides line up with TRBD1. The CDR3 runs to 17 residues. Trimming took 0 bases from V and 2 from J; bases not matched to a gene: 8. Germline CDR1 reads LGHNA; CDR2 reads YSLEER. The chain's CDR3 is CASSQDHQGVPTDTQYF. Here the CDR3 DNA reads TGCGCCAGCAGCCAAGATCACCAGGGGGTGCCCACAGATACGCAGTATTTT.

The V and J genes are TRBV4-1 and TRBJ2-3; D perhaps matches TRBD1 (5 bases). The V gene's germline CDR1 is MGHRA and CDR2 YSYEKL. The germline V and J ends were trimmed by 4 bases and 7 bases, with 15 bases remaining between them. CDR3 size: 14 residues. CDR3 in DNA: TGCGCCAGCAGCCCCCGACAGTTGGATTATACGCAGTATTTT. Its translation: CASSPRQLDYTQYF.

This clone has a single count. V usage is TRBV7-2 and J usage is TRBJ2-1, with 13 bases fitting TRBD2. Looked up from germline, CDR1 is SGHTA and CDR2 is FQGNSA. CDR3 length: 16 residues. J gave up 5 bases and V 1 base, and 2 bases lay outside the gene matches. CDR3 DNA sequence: TGTGCCAGCAGCTTAGAGGGACTAGCGGGGAACAATGAGCAGTTCTTC. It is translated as CASSLEGLAGNNEQFF.

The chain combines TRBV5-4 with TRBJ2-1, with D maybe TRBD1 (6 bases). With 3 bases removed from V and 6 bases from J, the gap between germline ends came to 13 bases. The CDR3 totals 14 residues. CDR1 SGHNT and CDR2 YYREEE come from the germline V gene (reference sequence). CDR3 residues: CASSSGTLSNEQFF. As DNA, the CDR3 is TGTGCCAGCAGCTCAGGGACACTCTCCAATGAGCAGTTCTTC. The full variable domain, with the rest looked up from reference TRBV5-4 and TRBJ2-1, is ETGVTQSPTHLIKTRGQQVTLRCSSQSGHNTVSWYQQALGQGPQFIFQYYREEENGRGNFPPRFSGLQFPNYSSELNVNALELDDSALYLCASSSGTLSNEQFFGPGTRLTVL.

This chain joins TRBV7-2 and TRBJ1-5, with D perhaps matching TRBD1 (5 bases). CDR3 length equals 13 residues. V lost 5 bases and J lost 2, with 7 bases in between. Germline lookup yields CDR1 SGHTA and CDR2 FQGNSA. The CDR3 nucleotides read TGTGCCAGCAGCATACAGGGCAATCAGCCCCAGCATTTT. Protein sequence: CASSIQGNQPQHF.